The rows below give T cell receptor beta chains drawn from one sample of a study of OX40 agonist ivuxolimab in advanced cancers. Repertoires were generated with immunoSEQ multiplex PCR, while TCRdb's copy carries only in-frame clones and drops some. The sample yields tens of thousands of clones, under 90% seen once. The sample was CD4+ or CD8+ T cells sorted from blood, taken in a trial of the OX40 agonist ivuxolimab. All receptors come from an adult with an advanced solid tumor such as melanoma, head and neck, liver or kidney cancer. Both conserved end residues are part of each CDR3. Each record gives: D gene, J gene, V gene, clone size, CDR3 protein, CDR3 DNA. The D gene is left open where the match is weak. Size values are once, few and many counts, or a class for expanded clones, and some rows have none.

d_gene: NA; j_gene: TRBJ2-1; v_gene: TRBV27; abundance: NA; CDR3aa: CASTKEGGMGYEQFF; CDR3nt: TGTGCCAGCACAAAGGAGGGGGGCATGGGCTATGAGCAGTTCTTC
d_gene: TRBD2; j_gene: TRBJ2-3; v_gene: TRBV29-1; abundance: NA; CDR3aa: CSVDGRAGGLDTQYF; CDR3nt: TGCAGCGTTGACGGTAGAGCGGGAGGATTAGATACGCAGTATTTT
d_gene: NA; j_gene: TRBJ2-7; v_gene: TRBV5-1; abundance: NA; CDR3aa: CASSLGGSGHEQYF; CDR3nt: TGCGCCAGCAGCTTGGGAGGGAGCGGCCACGAGCAGTACTTC
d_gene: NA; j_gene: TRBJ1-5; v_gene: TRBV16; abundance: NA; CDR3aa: CASSYLGSGPSNQPQHF; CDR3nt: TGTGCCAGCAGCTACCTGGGGTCAGGACCTAGCAATCAGCCCCAGCATTTT
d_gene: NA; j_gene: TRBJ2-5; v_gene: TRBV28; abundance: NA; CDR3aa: CASSSSGLETQYF; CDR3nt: TGTGCCAGCAGTTCATCAGGGTTGGAGACCCAGTACTTC
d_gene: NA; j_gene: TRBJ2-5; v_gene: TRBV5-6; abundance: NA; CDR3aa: CASSPWALPETQYF; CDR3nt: TGTGCCAGCAGCCCGTGGGCCTTACCGGAGACCCAGTACTTC
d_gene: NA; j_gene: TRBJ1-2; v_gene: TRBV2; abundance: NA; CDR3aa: CASTPLQGYTF; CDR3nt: TGTGCCAGCACACCCCTTCAGGGCTACACCTTC
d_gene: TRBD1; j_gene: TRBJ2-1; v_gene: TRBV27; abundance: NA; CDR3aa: CASSPDRVNEQFF; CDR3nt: TGTGCCAGCAGCCCGGACAGGGTCAATGAGCAGTTCTTC
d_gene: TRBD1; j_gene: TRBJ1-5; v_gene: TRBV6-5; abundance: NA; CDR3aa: CASSRQGGHQPQHF; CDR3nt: TGTGCCAGCAGTAGACAGGGGGGCCATCAGCCCCAGCATTTT
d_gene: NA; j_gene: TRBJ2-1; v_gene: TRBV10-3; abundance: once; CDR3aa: CAISERDPVGYEQFF; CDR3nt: TGTGCCATCAGTGAACGGGACCCAGTAGGATATGAGCAGTTCTTC
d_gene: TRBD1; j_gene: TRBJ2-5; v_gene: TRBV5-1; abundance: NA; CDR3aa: CASRGRGSAEETQYF; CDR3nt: TGCGCCAGCAGAGGCAGGGGGTCCGCGGAAGAGACCCAGTACTTC
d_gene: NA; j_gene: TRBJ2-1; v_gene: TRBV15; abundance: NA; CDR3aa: CATSRDPEGTPGNEQFF; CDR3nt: TGTGCCACCAGCAGAGATCCGGAGGGGACTCCAGGGAATGAGCAGTTCTTC
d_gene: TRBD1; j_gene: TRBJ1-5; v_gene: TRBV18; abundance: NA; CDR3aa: CASSPPGQGAPGSNQPQHF; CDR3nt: TGTGCCAGCTCACCACCGGGACAGGGCGCCCCGGGTAGCAATCAGCCCCAGCATTTT
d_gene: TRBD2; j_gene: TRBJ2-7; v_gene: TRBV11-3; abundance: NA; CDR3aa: CASSQTLAGEQYF; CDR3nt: TGTGCCAGCAGCCAGACGCTAGCGGGCGAGCAGTACTTC
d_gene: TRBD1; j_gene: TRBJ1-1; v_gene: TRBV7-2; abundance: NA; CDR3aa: CASSLRQGRVAFF; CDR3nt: TGTGCCAGCAGCCTGCGACAGGGGCGCGTAGCTTTCTTT
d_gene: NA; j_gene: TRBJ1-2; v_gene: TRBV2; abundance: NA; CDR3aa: CASSDLENYGYTF; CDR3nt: TGTGCCAGCAGTGATCTCGAAAACTATGGCTACACCTTC
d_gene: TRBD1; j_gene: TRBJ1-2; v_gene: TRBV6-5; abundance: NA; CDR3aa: CASSWDRSDGYTF; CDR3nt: TGTGCCAGCAGTTGGGACAGGTCGGATGGCTACACCTTC
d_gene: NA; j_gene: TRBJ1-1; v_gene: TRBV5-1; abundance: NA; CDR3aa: CASSPKTPNTEAFF; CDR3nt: TGCGCCAGCAGCCCGAAAACACCGAACACTGAAGCTTTCTTT
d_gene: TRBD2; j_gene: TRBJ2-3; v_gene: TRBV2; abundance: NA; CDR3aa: CASSDRASGSPDTQYF; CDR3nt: TGTGCCAGCAGTGATCGGGCTAGCGGGAGCCCAGATACGCAGTATTTT
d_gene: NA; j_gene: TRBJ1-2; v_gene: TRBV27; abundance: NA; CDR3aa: CASSLSWAPRSGYTF; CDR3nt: TGTGCCAGCAGTTTATCGTGGGCCCCCCGGTCTGGCTACACCTTC
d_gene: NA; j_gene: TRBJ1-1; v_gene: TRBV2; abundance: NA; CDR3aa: CASSGGWTEAFF; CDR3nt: TGTGCCAGCAGCGGGGGCTGGACTGAAGCTTTCTTT
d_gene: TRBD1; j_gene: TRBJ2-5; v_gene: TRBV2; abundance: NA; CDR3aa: CASSRQGGQETQYF; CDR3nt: TGTGCCAGCAGTCGACAGGGGGGCCAAGAGACCCAGTACTTC
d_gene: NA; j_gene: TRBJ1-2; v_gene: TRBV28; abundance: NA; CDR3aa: CASSPTGWDGAPNYGYTF; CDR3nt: TGTGCCAGCAGCCCTACTGGGTGGGACGGCGCTCCTAACTATGGCTACACCTTC
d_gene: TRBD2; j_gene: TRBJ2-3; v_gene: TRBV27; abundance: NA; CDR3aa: CASSESGRGSGTQYF; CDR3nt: TGTGCCAGCAGTGAAAGCGGGAGGGGTTCAGGGACGCAGTATTTT
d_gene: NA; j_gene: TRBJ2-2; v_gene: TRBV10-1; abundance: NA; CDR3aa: CASSDFRERSGELFF; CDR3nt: TGCGCCAGCAGTGATTTCCGGGAGAGGAGCGGGGAGCTGTTTTTT
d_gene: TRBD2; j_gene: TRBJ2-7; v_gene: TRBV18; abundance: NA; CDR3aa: CASSPGTSALYEQYF; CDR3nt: TGTGCCAGCTCACCCGGGACTAGCGCCCTCTACGAGCAGTACTTC
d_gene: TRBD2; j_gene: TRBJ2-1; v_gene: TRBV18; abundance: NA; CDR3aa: CASSPQGLAGDNEQFF; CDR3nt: TGTGCCAGCTCACCCCAGGGACTAGCGGGAGACAATGAGCAGTTCTTC
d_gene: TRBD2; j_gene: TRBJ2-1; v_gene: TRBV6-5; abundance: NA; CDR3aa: CASSYSLAGGSNEQFF; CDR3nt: TGTGCCAGCAGTTACTCCCTAGCGGGAGGTTCGAATGAGCAGTTCTTC
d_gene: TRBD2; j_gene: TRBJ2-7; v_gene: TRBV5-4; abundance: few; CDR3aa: CASSFPGTSGRSEQYF; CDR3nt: TGTGCCAGCAGCTTTCCCGGGACTAGCGGGAGAAGCGAGCAGTACTTC
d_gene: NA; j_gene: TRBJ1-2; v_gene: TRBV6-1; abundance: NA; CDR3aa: CASSEAWGGYGYTF; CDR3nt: TGTGCCAGCAGTGAAGCGTGGGGAGGCTATGGCTACACCTTC
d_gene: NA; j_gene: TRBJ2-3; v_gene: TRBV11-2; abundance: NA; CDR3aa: CASSLDHGSDTQYF; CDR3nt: TGTGCCAGCAGCTTAGACCACGGTTCAGATACGCAGTATTTT
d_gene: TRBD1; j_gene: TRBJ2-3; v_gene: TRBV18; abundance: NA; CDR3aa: CASSPDRGRPDTQYF; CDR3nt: TGTGCCAGCTCACCAGACAGGGGGCGGCCAGATACGCAGTATTTT
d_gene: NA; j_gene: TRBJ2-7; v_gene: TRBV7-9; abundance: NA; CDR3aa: CASSRMTDSYEQYF; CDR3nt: TGTGCCAGCAGCCGCATGACAGACTCCTACGAGCAGTACTTC
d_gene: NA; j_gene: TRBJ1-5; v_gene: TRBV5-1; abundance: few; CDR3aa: CASSLEGLQPQHF; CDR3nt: TGCGCCAGCAGCTTGGAGGGGCTTCAGCCCCAGCATTTT
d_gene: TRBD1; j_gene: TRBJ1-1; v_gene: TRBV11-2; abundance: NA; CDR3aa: CASSSRNNRGDMNTEAFF; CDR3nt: TGTGCCAGCAGCTCCCGCAATAACAGGGGCGATATGAACACTGAAGCTTTCTTT
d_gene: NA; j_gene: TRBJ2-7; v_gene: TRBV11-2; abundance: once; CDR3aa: CASSRAITYEQYF; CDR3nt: TGTGCCAGCAGTCGGGCCATTACCTACGAGCAGTACTTC
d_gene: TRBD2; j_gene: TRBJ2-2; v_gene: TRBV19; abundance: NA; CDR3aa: CASSPGTSGNTGELFF; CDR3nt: TGTGCCAGTAGTCCCGGGACTAGCGGGAACACCGGGGAGCTGTTTTTT
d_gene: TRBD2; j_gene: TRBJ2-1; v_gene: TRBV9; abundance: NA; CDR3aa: CASRAAGTSQNEQFF; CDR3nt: TGTGCCAGCAGGGCCGCCGGGACTAGCCAGAATGAGCAGTTCTTC
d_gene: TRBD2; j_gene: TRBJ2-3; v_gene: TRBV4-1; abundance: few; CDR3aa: CASSQGGRSTDTQYF; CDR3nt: TGCGCCAGCAGCCAGGGCGGGAGAAGCACAGATACGCAGTATTTT
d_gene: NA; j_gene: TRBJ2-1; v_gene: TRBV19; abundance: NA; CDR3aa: CASTTLSSYNEQFF; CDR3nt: TGTGCCAGTACCACCCTTAGCTCCTACAATGAGCAGTTCTTC
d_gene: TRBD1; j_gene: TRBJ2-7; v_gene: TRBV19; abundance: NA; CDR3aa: CASANGQGGSYEQYF; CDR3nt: TGTGCCAGCGCTAACGGACAGGGGGGGTCCTACGAGCAGTACTTC
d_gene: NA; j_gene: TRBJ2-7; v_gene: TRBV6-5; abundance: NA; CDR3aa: CASSYRGAYEQYF; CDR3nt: TGTGCCAGCAGTTACCGAGGAGCCTACGAGCAGTACTTC
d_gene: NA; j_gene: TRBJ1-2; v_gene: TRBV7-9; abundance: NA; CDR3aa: CASSLASGYGYTF; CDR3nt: TGTGCCAGCAGCTTAGCGTCAGGGTATGGCTACACCTTC
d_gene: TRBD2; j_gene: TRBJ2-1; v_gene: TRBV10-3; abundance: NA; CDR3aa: CAIGEMTSGSLYNEQFF; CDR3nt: TGTGCCATCGGGGAGATGACTAGCGGGAGCCTTTACAATGAGCAGTTCTTC